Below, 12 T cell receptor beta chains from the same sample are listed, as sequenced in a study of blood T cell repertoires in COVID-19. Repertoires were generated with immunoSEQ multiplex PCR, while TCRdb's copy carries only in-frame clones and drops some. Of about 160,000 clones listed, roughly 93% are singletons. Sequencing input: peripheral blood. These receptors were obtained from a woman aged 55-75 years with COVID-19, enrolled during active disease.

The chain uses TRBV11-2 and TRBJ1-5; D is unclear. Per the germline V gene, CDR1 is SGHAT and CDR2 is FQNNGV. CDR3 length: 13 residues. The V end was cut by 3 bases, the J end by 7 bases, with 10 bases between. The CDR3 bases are TGTGCCAGCAGCTTGATTCAGGCGCAGCCCCAGCATTTT. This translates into CASSLIQAQPQHF.

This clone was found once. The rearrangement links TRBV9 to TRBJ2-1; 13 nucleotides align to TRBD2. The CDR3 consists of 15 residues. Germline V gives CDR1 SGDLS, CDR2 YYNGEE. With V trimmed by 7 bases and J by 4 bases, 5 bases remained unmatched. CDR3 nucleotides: TGTGCCAGCCAGACTAGCGGGGGGCAATACAATGAGCAGTTCTTC. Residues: CASQTSGGQYNEQFF.

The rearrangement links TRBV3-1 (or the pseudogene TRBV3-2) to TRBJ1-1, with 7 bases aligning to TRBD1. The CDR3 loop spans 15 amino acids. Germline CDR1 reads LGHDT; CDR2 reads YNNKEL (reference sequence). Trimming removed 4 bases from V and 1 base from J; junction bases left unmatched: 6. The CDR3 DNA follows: TGTGCCAGCAGCCCCCTGGACAGGTGGAACACTGAAGCTTTCTTT. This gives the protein CASSPLDRWNTEAFF.

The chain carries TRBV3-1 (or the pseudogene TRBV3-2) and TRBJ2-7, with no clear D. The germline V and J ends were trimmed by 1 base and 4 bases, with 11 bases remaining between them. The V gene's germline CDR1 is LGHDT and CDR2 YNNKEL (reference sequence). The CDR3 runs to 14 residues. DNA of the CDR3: TGTGCCAGCAGCCAAGCCCTAGTTGGGTACGAGCAGTACTTC. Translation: CASSQALVGYEQYF.

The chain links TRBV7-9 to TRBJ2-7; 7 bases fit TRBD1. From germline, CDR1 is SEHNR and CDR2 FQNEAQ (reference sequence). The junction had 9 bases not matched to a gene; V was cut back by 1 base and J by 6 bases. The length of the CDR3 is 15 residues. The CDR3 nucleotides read TGTGCCAGCAGCTTAGGACAGGGACAGACCGGCGAGCAGTACTTC. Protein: CASSLGQGQTGEQYF.

For the CDR3, the DNA is TGTGCCAGTACCAAAATGCGGGGCGTCAATGAGCAGTTCTTC. It translates to CASTKMRGVNEQFF. The gene calls are TRBV19 and TRBJ2-1; a possible D gene is TRBD2 (6 bases). CDR3 length equals 14 residues. Per germline, CDR1 LNHDA and CDR2 SQIVND (reference sequence). Trimming removed 7 bases from V and 6 bases from J, with 16 bases in between.

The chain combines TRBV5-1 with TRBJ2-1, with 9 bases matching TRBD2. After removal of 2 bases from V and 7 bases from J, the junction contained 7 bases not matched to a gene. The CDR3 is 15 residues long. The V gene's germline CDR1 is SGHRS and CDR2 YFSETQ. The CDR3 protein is CASSLGGGAGNEQFF. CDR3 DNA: TGCGCCAGCAGCTTAGGCGGGGGGGCTGGTAATGAGCAGTTCTTC.

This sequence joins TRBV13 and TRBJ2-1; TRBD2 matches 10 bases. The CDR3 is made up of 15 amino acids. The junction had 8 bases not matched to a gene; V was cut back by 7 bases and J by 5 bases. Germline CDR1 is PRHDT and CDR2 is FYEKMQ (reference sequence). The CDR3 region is CASNGRSGGDNEQFF. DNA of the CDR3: TGTGCCAGCAATGGTCGGAGCGGGGGGGACAATGAGCAGTTCTTC.

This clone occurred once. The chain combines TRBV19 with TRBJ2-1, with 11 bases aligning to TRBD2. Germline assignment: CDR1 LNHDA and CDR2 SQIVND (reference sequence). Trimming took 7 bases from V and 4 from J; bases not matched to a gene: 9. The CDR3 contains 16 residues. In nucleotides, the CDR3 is TGTGCCAGTAAGGCCTCCGTAGCGGGGGGGTACAATGAGCAGTTCTTC. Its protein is CASKASVAGGYNEQFF.

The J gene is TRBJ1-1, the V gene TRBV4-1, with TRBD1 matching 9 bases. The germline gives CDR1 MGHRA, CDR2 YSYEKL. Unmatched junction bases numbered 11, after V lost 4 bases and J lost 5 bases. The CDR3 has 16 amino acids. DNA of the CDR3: TGCGCCAGCAGCCCTACGGGGACAGGGTTGATGACTGAAGCTTTCTTT. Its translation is CASSPTGTGLMTEAFF.

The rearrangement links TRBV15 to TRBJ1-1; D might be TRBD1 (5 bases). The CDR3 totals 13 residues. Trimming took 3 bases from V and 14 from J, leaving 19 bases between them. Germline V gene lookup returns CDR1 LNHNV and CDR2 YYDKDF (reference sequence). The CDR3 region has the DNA TGTGCCACCAGCAGGCTAGGGGAAGCGCCGGGCTTCTTT. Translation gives CATSRLGEAPGFF.

The CDR3 here is CASSQGLNEQFF. The CDR3 region has the DNA TGCGCCAGCAGCCAAGGGCTGAATGAGCAGTTCTTC. The chain has TRBV4-3 and TRBJ2-1; D uncertain. Germline V CDR1 and CDR2: LGHNA, YSLEER. The CDR3 length is 12 residues. V dropped 1 base and J dropped 7 bases, with 5 bases sitting between them.